One sample yielded the 25 T cell receptor beta chains listed below, sequenced in a study of CD8 T cells in ankylosing spondylitis. MiXCR, applied by TCRdb to the 5' RACE reads, yields one record per CDR3 protein. The sample holds tens of thousands of distinct CDR3 sequences, around 30% seen once. Sequencing input: synovial fluid, either unsorted or a sorted T cell fraction (not recorded which). These receptors all come from a male donor with ankylosing spondylitis.

The table lists this clonotype with a few counts. The chain carries TRBV7-8 and TRBJ1-3; TRBD1 might be the D (6 bases). Trimming stripped 5 bases from V and 1 base from J, with 21 bases between. The CDR3 contains 18 residues. Germline lookup yields CDR1 SGHVS and CDR2 FQNEAQ. DNA for the CDR3: TGTGCCAGCAGCCATCCTTCAACAGGGAAACTGTCTGGAAACACCATATATTTT. Translation gives CASSHPSTGKLSGNTIYF.

CDR3 in amino acids: CASRGLAGSYNEQFF. As DNA, the CDR3 is TGTGCCAGCAGGGGACTAGCGGGCTCCTACAATGAGCAGTTCTTC. The rearrangement joins TRBV2 to TRBJ2-1; 12 nucleotides match TRBD2. V shed 6 bases and J 0 bases; nucleotides not matched to a gene: 0. The germline V gene has CDR1 SNHLY and CDR2 FYNNEI. This CDR3 has 15 residues.

The chain couples TRBV10-1 to TRBJ2-1, with 14 bases matching TRBD2. Trimming cost V 4 bases and J 5 bases; bases outside gene matches: 1. Germline CDR1 reads WNHNN; CDR2 reads SYGVQD (reference sequence). The CDR3 contains 15 residues. The chain's CDR3 is CASSGLAGGNNEQFF. CDR3 DNA sequence: TGCGCCAGCAGTGGACTAGCGGGAGGGAACAATGAGCAGTTCTTC.

The chain recombines TRBV27 with TRBJ1-1; 8 nucleotides match TRBD1. This CDR3 comprises 15 residues. V was pared by 5 bases and J by 6 bases, with 11 bases of the junction left unmatched. CDR1 MNHEY and CDR2 SMNVEV come from the germline V gene (reference sequence). CDR3 sequence reads: CASSPRQGAGSEAFF. CDR3 nucleotides: TGTGCCAGCAGTCCCCGGCAGGGGGCAGGATCTGAAGCTTTCTTT.

This clonotype was found a few times. This chain connects TRBV27 to TRBJ2-5, with D maybe TRBD1 (6 bases). V lost 7 bases, J lost 5 bases, and 8 bases lay in between. The CDR3 consists of 11 residues. Germline CDR1 MNHEY, CDR2 SMNVEV (reference sequence). This CDR3 is CASIQGETQYF. CDR3 nucleotide sequence: TGTGCCAGCATCCAGGGGGAGACCCAGTACTTC.

In its sample, this clonotype was seen a few times. The chain has TRBV20-1 and TRBJ2-1, with 8 bases matching TRBD1. J gave up 8 bases and V 2 bases, and 11 bases lay outside the gene matches. The CDR3 is 15 amino acids. CDR1 and CDR2 (germline): DFQATT, SNEGSKA (reference sequence). CDR3 loop: CSARSDTGGIDEQFF. CDR3 nucleotides: TGCAGTGCTAGATCAGACACAGGGGGTATCGATGAGCAGTTCTTC.

The chain couples TRBV4-1 to TRBJ2-1, with D possibly being TRBD1 or TRBD2 (5 bases each). The CDR3 covers 12 residues. V was pared by 6 bases and J by 7 bases, with 10 bases between. Germline CDR1 and CDR2: MGHRA and YSYEKL. The CDR3 sequence: CASRGTSNEQFF. CDR3 DNA: TGCGCCAGCAGGGGGACCAGTAATGAGCAGTTCTTC.

The V call is TRBV2, the J call TRBJ1-2, with TRBD1 matching 8 bases. Germline V CDR1 and CDR2: SNHLY, FYNNEI. This CDR3 is built from 15 residues. The V and J ends lost 6 bases and 4 bases, in that order; junction bases with no gene match: 10. The CDR3 loop is CASRGWQGAPYGYTF. CDR3 sequence (DNA): TGTGCCAGCAGGGGGTGGCAGGGGGCCCCCTATGGCTACACCTTC. Complete variable domain (other parts from reference TRBV2 and TRBJ1-2): EPEVTQTPSHQVTQMGQEVILRCVPISNHLYFYWYRQILGQKVEFLVSFYNNEISEKSEIFDDQFSVERPDGSNFTLKIRSTKLEDSAMYFCASRGWQGAPYGYTFGSGTRLTVV.

This clonotype was seen at least ten times. V is TRBV12-3 or TRBV12-4 and J is TRBJ1-1; no firm D call. The V end lost 3 bases, the J end lost 10 bases, and 15 bases lay between the germline ends. The CDR3 spans 13 residues. The CDR3 protein is CASSLGHPDVAFF. The CDR3 coding sequence is TGTGCCAGCAGTTTGGGTCACCCTGATGTAGCTTTCTTT.

This clonotype was observed a handful of times. The chain combines TRBV5-1 with TRBJ2-1; D call uncertain. This CDR3 is 15 amino acids long. The V end lost 3 bases, the J end lost 4 bases, and 14 bases lay between the germline ends. The germline gives CDR1 SGHRS, CDR2 YFSETQ. CDR3 in DNA: TGCGCCAGCAGCTGGGAAGCAGGACCTTACAATGAGCAGTTCTTC. As protein: CASSWEAGPYNEQFF.

This clonotype was seen more than once but under ten times. The rearrangement uses TRBV24-1 and TRBJ2-2, with a tentative D call TRBD1 (6 bases). V lost 5 bases to trimming and J lost 15 bases, with 18 bases between them. Germline V lookup: CDR1 KGHDR, CDR2 SFDVKD. The CDR3 loop spans 13 amino acids. The DNA of the CDR3 is TGTGCCACCAGTGCCGCACAGGGAAGGTTTTTGTTTTTT. This encodes CATSAAQGRFLFF.

This clonotype showed up just a few times. The V call is TRBV2, the J call TRBJ2-1; D gene unclear. V lost 10 bases and J lost 0, with 10 bases in between. Germline V gene lookup returns CDR1 SNHLY and CDR2 FYNNEI. The CDR3 consists of 13 residues. Here the CDR3 DNA reads TGTGCCACCTCCAATGTCTCCTACAATGAGCAGTTCTTC. This translates into CATSNVSYNEQFF.

This clonotype was recorded a few times. The chain combines TRBV20-1 with TRBJ2-1; 9 bases agree with TRBD2. Germline CDR1 is DFQATT and CDR2 is SNEGSKA (reference sequence). The CDR3 has 14 residues. The trim removed 0 bases at V and 4 bases at J, leaving 1 base unmatched. The CDR3 nucleotides read TGCAGTGCTAGAGAGACTAGCGGTTACAATGAGCAGTTCTTC. It specifies CSARETSGYNEQFF.

The table lists this clonotype with a few counts. The rearrangement joins TRBV20-1 to TRBJ2-7; D is perhaps TRBD2 (5 bases). The CDR3 sequence is 15 residues long. V lost 3 bases and J lost 0, with 15 bases in between. The V gene's germline CDR1 is DFQATT and CDR2 SNEGSKA (reference sequence). CDR3 loop: CSASPSAGFSYEQYF. CDR3 DNA: TGCAGTGCTAGCCCCTCCGCGGGCTTCTCCTACGAGCAGTACTTC.

The chain has TRBV27 and TRBJ1-1; TRBD1 matches 9 bases. V was pared by 3 bases and J by 1 base, with 9 bases of the junction left unmatched. The CDR3 is 17 residues long. Germline CDR1 and CDR2: MNHEY and SMNVEV (reference sequence). The CDR3 DNA reads as TGTGCCAGCAGTTTCATTTCACAGGGGGCAGGGAACACTGAAGCTTTCTTT. Translating gives CASSFISQGAGNTEAFF.

In its sample, this clonotype was seen a few times. The chain links TRBV5-1 to TRBJ2-2, with TRBD2 matching 7 bases. V trimming: 4 bases; J trimming: 4 bases; junction bases outside the gene matches: 4. This CDR3 region has 14 residues. CDR1 is SGHRS and CDR2 is YFSETQ in the germline V gene. CDR3 in amino acids: CASSRGTTTGELFF. The DNA for the CDR3 is TGCGCCAGCAGCCGCGGGACTACCACCGGGGAGCTGTTTTTT. Full variable domain (missing parts from reference TRBV5-1 and TRBJ2-2): KAGVTQTPRYLIKTRGQQVTLSCSPISGHRSVSWYQQTPGQGLQFLFEYFSETQRNKGNFPGRFSGRQFSNSRSEMNVSTLELGDSALYLCASSRGTTTGELFFGEGSRLTVL.

The chain has TRBV7-9 and TRBJ2-5, with D possibly being TRBD2 (6 bases). The CDR3 totals 16 residues. V was shortened by 5 bases and J by 5 bases, with 21 bases between the two germline ends. Per germline, CDR1 SEHNR and CDR2 FQNEAQ (reference sequence). CDR3 sequence (DNA): TGTGCCAGCAGCCACCTTGGGACTTGCGATGGGGAGACCCAGTACTTC. Translating it yields CASSHLGTCDGETQYF.

This clonotype was picked up a small number of times. The chain uses TRBV6-1 and TRBJ1-1, with TRBD1 identical over 7 bases. CDR1 MNHNS and CDR2 SASEGT come from the germline V gene. Trimming removed 5 bases from V and 3 bases from J; junction bases left unmatched: 6. The CDR3 spans 14 residues. CDR3 sequence: CASSLGGSYTEAFF. CDR3 nucleotides: TGTGCCAGCAGTCTAGGGGGCTCATACACTGAAGCTTTCTTT.

This clonotype turned up a few times. V is TRBV12-3 or TRBV12-4 and J is TRBJ1-3; no clear D gene. Trimming took off 1 base at V and 2 bases at J, with 9 bases between the two ends. The CDR3 has 15 amino acids. The CDR3 is CASSLVAEAGNTIYF. In DNA, the CDR3 is TGTGCCAGCAGTTTAGTCGCCGAAGCTGGAAACACCATATATTTT.

The V and J genes are TRBV7-8 and TRBJ1-2, with D hard to call. With 2 bases removed from V and 6 bases from J, the gap between germline ends came to 10 bases. Germline assignment: CDR1 SGHVS and CDR2 FQNEAQ. CDR3 length: 13 amino acids. The CDR3: CASSLLGINGYTF. The DNA for the CDR3 is TGTGCCAGCAGCTTATTGGGGATAAATGGCTACACCTTC.

The chain uses TRBV9 and TRBJ2-1, with 11 bases fitting TRBD2. This CDR3 region has 17 residues. CDR1 and CDR2 from the germline V gene are SGDLS and YYNGEE. J was trimmed by 4 bases and V by 2 bases; bases with no gene match: 8. Here the CDR3 DNA reads TGTGCCAGCAGCGTTTACACGGGACTAGCGGTATACAATGAGCAGTTCTTC. Protein sequence: CASSVYTGLAVYNEQFF.

In its sample, this clonotype was seen many times. Here the CDR3 reads CSASQREGQPKGEQFF. The CDR3 DNA sequence: TGCAGTGCTAGTCAACGGGAGGGCCAACCCAAAGGTGAGCAGTTCTTC. V is TRBV20-1 and J is TRBJ2-1; the match to TRBD2 covers 8 bases. The germline CDR1 and CDR2 sequences are DFQATT and SNEGSKA (reference sequence). The CDR3 is made up of 16 amino acids. Trimming took 3 bases from V and 9 from J; bases not matched to a gene: 16.

This clonotype occurred a few times. The chain combines TRBV3-1 with TRBJ2-7; either TRBD1 or TRBD2 may fit D (5 bases each). From germline, CDR1 is LGHDT and CDR2 YNNKEL (reference sequence). V was shortened by 6 bases and J by 3 bases, with 18 bases between the two germline ends. This CDR3 spans 15 amino acids. CDR3 in DNA: TGTGCCAGCAGTCCGGGGACCCACCCCCTCTACGAGCAGTACTTC. Translation: CASSPGTHPLYEQYF.

This clonotype was seen many times. This chain connects TRBV7-6 to TRBJ2-3; tentative D call: TRBD2 (5 bases). CDR3 length: 17 residues. Germline values: CDR1 SGHVS, CDR2 FNYEAQ. Trimming stripped 3 bases from V and 2 bases from J, with 18 bases between. The CDR3, as DNA: TGTGCCAGCAGCTTGGGGTCTGGCGGGCAAATCACAGATACGCAGTATTTT. It translates to CASSLGSGGQITDTQYF.

DNA for the CDR3: TGTGCCAGCAGTCTCAGGTTTGGGGGCTACACCTTC. Residues: CASSLRFGGYTF. This chain connects TRBV12-3 or TRBV12-4 to TRBJ1-2, with D uncertain. The CDR3 consists of 12 residues. The V end was cut by 5 bases, the J end by 8 bases, with 12 bases between.